This passage covers 2 T cell receptor beta chains from one sample sequenced in a study of T cell responses to AZD1222 COVID-19 vaccine. Assay used: immunoSEQ multiplex PCR; TCRdb lists only in-frame clones, some missing. The sample records 150,000 to 200,000 clones, about 91% being singletons. The sequencing here drew on peripheral blood, taken 28 days after the second AZD1222 dose. The receptors originated from an adult who received the AZD1222 COVID-19 vaccine.

J is TRBJ1-1 and V is TRBV27; D is perhaps TRBD1 (5 bases). V was cut by 4 bases and J by 11 bases, with 11 bases left in between. The CDR3 is 11 amino acids. Germline V gene lookup returns CDR1 MNHEY and CDR2 SMNVEV (reference sequence). CDR3: CASSSLGDAFF. The CDR3 DNA sequence: TGTGCCAGCAGTTCCCTAGGGGACGCTTTCTTT.

Note on this clone: Relative to the germline gene, one junction end is altered; a read error may explain this. In DNA, the CDR3 is TGTGCTAGCAGCGACACCCATATGGGGCAAGAGACCCAGTACTTC. It codes for CASSDTHMGQETQYF. The chain carries TRBV7-7 and TRBJ2-5; the D is unclear. CDR1 SSHAT and CDR2 FNYEAQ come from the germline V gene (reference sequence). The CDR3 runs 15 residues.